The clone carrying this TCR beta chain turned up a few times. As yet, its antigen is unknown. This specimen comes from a study of human T cells and chemical hapten exposure. Study outcomes and limitations: Sensitization with DPC brought no change to TCRs above 1 in 1000 in frequency.

As to time point: pre-sensitization, week 0. The treatment is: therapeutic diphenylcyclopropenone sensitization with weekly scalp DPC. TCRdb re-analysed the RACE reads in MiXCR, keeping a single row per CDR3 protein. Counted here are 180,000 or so distinct CDR3 sequences, almost 30% occurring once; the ten biggest clones make up nearly 3%. The length of the CDR3 is 13 residues. Germline CDR1 is SQVTM and CDR2 is ANQGSEA. With V trimmed by 7 bases and J by 3 bases, 5 bases remained unmatched. The source was whole blood, collected in connection with sensitization to the hapten diphenylcyclopropenone (DPC). The TCR sequence derives from a woman aged 30 to 39 with alopecia areata. Some clones in this sample may be carry-over from other donors' samples. The chain employs TRBV29-1 and TRBJ2-7, with 11 bases that match TRBD1. This CDR3 reads CSARTGGGYEQYF. The CDR3 region has the DNA TGCAGCGCCAGGACAGGGGGCGGCTACGAGCAGTACTTC.